Only a few counts were recorded for the clone carrying this TCR beta chain. The sample originates from a study of technical replicates of blood from several donors. The table came from immunoSEQ multiplex PCR; TCRdb's copy has only in-frame clones and leaves some out. The sample lists about 60,000 clones, 80% to 90% occurring once. The CDR3 has 14 amino acids. CDR1 SGHAT and CDR2 FQDESV come from the germline V gene (reference sequence). Trimming took 5 bases from V and 0 from J, leaving 10 bases between them. The receptor's source is a human donor in good health. Some clones in this sample may be carry-over from other donors' samples. The rearrangement uses TRBV11-1 and TRBJ1-1, with D hard to call. Sequenced: PBMCs. The CDR3 nucleotides read TGTGCCAGCAGCGCGGCTCGCATGAACACTGAAGCTTTCTTT. This gives the protein CASSAARMNTEAFF.